The sequence of this T cell receptor beta chain was determined in a study of T cell responses to AZD1222 COVID-19 vaccine. The method was immunoSEQ multiplex PCR; TCRdb's version includes in-frame clones alone and lacks a portion of them. Among under 120,000 clones listed, roughly nine tenths were seen once. Sequencing was performed on peripheral blood, taken on day 0 of AZD1222 vaccination. The sequence was obtained from an adult in good health.

The DNA of the CDR3 is TGCGCCAGCGGTAACAGCGGGAGGGCCTCTTCGAATGAGCAGTTCTTC. Its protein product is CASGNSGRASSNEQFF. This sequence joins TRBV5-1 and TRBJ2-1; 10 nucleotides align to TRBD2. Unmatched junction bases numbered 14, after V lost 7 bases and J lost 7 bases. The germline V gene encodes CDR1 SGHRS and CDR2 YFSETQ. The CDR3 is 16 residues long.